This T cell receptor beta chain was recorded in a study of shared clonotypes between healthy human individuals (dated by TCRdb to about 2020). General notes on the study: Two women and a few men aged 18 to 49 years were included in the cohort. Per donor, three plates each were used for CD4 naive and CD4 memory, two for CD8 naive, and one for CD8 memory. To estimate repertoire size and how much clonotypes are shared between individuals, the study performed deep sequencing of blood TCR repertoires from roughly five healthy adults. To increase sequencing depth and limit assay-specific biases, TCR repertoire library preparation and sequencing were carried out by different laboratories using diverse techniques. Per donor, leukapheresis produced somewhere between about 0.94 and 9.5 billion PBMCs.

In regard to this clone: The clone's antigen remains unknown. No much larger clonotype is one base removed from it; base qualities were not supplied.

CDR3 length: 13 amino acids, cysteine to phenylalanine. The only DNA kept is the CDR3, 39 bases in frame from the first base. V and J are truncated by 6 bases and 1 base respectively, leaving an intervening sequence of 9 bases. Looking up the germline V gene yields CDR1 MNHEY and CDR2 SVGAGI. The donors were healthy, HIV-negative adults who had no recently reported acute infections or vaccinations. Every donor was a Caucasian adult residing in Nashville, Tennessee, USA. Magnetic negative selection was used to enrich CD4+ T cells, after which naive cells were positively selected on CD45RA and the negative fraction became the memory subset. After blood collection by leukapheresis, PBMCs were isolated using Ficoll-Histopaque density gradient centrifugation and then cryopreserved in the vapor phase of liquid nitrogen. Purity and quantity of every magnetically sorted T cell population were checked by analytical flow cytometry. Each sorted fraction had its genomic DNA isolated and then quantified by UV absorbance on a Nanodrop 2000c.

General study outcomes and caveats: Even with the large sequencing depth, rarefaction of the sorted-subset datasets indicated that sequencing was incomplete. The genetic and exposure-history diversity represented was limited by the small number of donors. When a handful of donors were compared, the shared fraction of clonotypes was approximately 5% for naive CD4, around 4% for naive CD8, 2% to 2.5% for memory CD4, and 0.35% to 0.4% for memory CD8. Clonotypes shared by all four sorted-subset donors showed higher generation probabilities than non-shared clonotypes. Sampling was restricted to blood, and TCR repertoires in tissue are likely to differ from TCR repertoires in blood. Pairwise subsampling indicated that sequencing depth was expected to affect the degree of clonotype sharing among donors. Naive subsets generally had larger estimated clonotype richness than memory subsets did.

Using the deep immunoSEQ assay, multiplex PCR amplified TCR CDR3 regions from genomic DNA. Genomic DNA extracted from each cell subset was distributed evenly over all wells of several immunoSEQ 96-well plates, and each plate served as one replicate. For sorted subsets, 150 to 200 ng genomic DNA, equal to 30,000 or so T cell genomes, was loaded into each replicate PCR. Purified libraries were quantified with a Qubit 3.0 fluorometer, sized on a Bioanalyzer 2100, and re-quantified with the KAPA Library Quantification kit. Every immunoSEQ 96-well plate was sequenced on a separate single-read 150-cycle Illumina NextSeq 550 flow cell. As for the original processing: The immunoSEQ output contained only junctional sequences without quality scores, so filtering could not match that applied to full-length reads. Sequences were annotated with PyIR, a Python wrapper for IgBLAST v1.9, and V/J genes and CDR3 were assigned using IMGT germline references. Reads were removed for weak V/J assignments (E-value above 1e-6), missing CDR3, stop codons, out-of-frame junctions, or ambiguous translated residues. V3J clonotypes were defined as sequences sharing an identical inferred V gene, J gene, and CDR3 amino acid sequence. Percentage overlap between repertoires was computed as shared unique clonotypes divided by the size of the smaller repertoire. Three approaches were used to assess repertoire richness: RTK rarefaction, the Chao1 estimator, and Recon v2.1 estimates of unobserved clonotypes. Generation probabilities for all TCRbeta clonotypes obtained by the gDNA method from a handful of donors were computed using OLGA. As stored in TCRdb, this immuneACCESS dataset retains in-frame rearrangements with V and J assigned. A fraction of the clones does not appear; measured against another copy, unresolved V genes explain less than half of the discrepancy, and the remainder lacks a known reason. V and J calls and clone size come straight from that table; D and trimming were deduced from the DNA. In all, the sample holds 2 million to 2.5 million clones, and 92% of those were seen once. The ten top clones hold 0.37% of the sample.

The chain joins TRBV6-5 to TRBJ2-5, with no confident D gene call. Sequencing was carried out using naive CD4+ T cells from PBMCs. This specimen's cell subset or site label, interpreted: CD45RA+ positively selected. This sequence originates from a man aged 18 to 30 in good health. Some clones in this sample may be carry-over from other donors' samples. Read as DNA, the sequence is TGTGCCAGCAGCCCCCGGGCCCAAGAGACCCAGTACTTC. Its protein is CASSPRAQETQYF.